A single sample gave rise to the 10 T cell receptor beta chains below, sequenced in a study of T cells after yellow fever vaccination. TCRdb called the 5' RACE reads again in MiXCR, with one record for every CDR3 protein. The sample has 320,000 or so distinct CDR3 sequences; roughly 8.4% are singletons. This sample comprised PBMCs, obtained roughly 47 days after the first yellow fever vaccination. These receptors all come from a man aged 18 to 29 who received the YFV17D yellow fever vaccine.

In DNA, the CDR3 is TGCAGTGCATACAAGCCGGGGAGAACAGATACGCAGTATTTT. Residues: CSAYKPGRTDTQYF. The chain joins TRBV20-1 to TRBJ2-3, with D tentatively TRBD2 (5 bases). Deletions cut 6 bases from V and 3 bases from J, with 16 bases between. CDR1 is DFQATT, CDR2 SNEGSKA, per germline (reference sequence). This CDR3 spans 14 amino acids.

The chain uses TRBV5-2 and TRBJ2-1; the D call in the table, TRBD2, was not verified against the DNA. TRBV5-2 is designated a pseudogene. This CDR3 is built from 14 residues. DNA of the CDR3: TGTGCCATGGGCCCCGAGCGCCTCTACAATGAGCAGTTCTTC. Protein: CAMGPERLYNEQFF.

In this sample, this clonotype turned up many times. This chain connects TRBV24-1 to TRBJ2-5; D remains unclear. The CDR3 is 14 residues long. Trimming removed 4 bases at V and 5 bases at J, with 13 bases between. Germline V gene lookup returns CDR1 KGHDR and CDR2 SFDVKD. The CDR3 loop reads CATSDPRATETQYF. CDR3 DNA: TGTGCCACCAGTGACCCAAGGGCGACGGAGACCCAGTACTTC.

There are a few counts of this clonotype. The rearrangement links TRBV12-3 or TRBV12-4 to TRBJ1-6, with TRBD1 as a possible D gene (6 bases). V was shortened by 3 bases and J by 5 bases, with 17 bases between the two germline ends. This CDR3 spans 17 amino acids. The CDR3 reads CASSFVQGVGNNSPLHF. The CDR3 DNA sequence: TGTGCCAGCAGTTTTGTACAGGGAGTAGGGAATAATTCACCCCTCCACTTT.

The chain links TRBV12-3 or TRBV12-4 to TRBJ2-5, with 8 positions matching TRBD2. The CDR3 has 14 residues. With V trimmed by 6 bases and J by 4 bases, 7 bases remained unmatched. The CDR3 region has the DNA TGTGCCAGCAGCCTCCGGACTAGCCGAGAGACCCAGTACTTC. Translated: CASSLRTSRETQYF.

Of note for this clonotype: This may be a read error, as it is one base from a much larger clone. The chain joins TRBV24-1 to TRBJ2-1, with D hard to call. The CDR3 is 13 residues long. CDR1 and CDR2 from the germline V gene are KGHDR and SFDVKD. V lost 4 bases and J lost 6, with 9 bases in between. As DNA, the CDR3 is TGTGCCACCAGTGACCCTAGAGGCAATGAGCAGTTCTTC. Translating it yields CATSDPRGNEQFF.

This clonotype was counted only a few times. The rearrangement joins TRBV11-1 to TRBJ1-1, with a weak D call TRBD1 (5 bases). This CDR3 region has 14 residues. The ends were cut back, 2 bases at V and 4 bases at J, with 11 bases in the middle. Germline CDR1 and CDR2: SGHAT and FQDESV (reference sequence). The CDR3 here is CASSLFPGPTEAFF. For the CDR3, the DNA is TGTGCCAGCAGCTTATTCCCGGGGCCCACTGAAGCTTTCTTT.

This clonotype occurred many times. The chain combines TRBV19 with TRBJ1-2; tentative D call: TRBD1 (5 bases). The CDR3 length is 14 residues. V was shortened by 7 bases and J by 3 bases, with 15 bases between the two germline ends. Germline assignment: CDR1 LNHDA and CDR2 SQIVND (reference sequence). CDR3 sequence: CASTRRGKDYGYTF. CDR3 nucleotide sequence: TGTGCCAGTACGCGTCGGGGGAAGGACTATGGCTACACCTTC.

A few counts support this clonotype. The rearrangement joins TRBV12-3 or TRBV12-4 to TRBJ2-7; 11 bases line up with TRBD1. CDR3 size: 15 residues. Trimming removed 6 bases from V and 1 base from J; junction bases left unmatched: 5. This CDR3 is CASSWGQGGSYEQYF. Written as DNA, the CDR3 is TGTGCCAGCAGCTGGGGACAGGGGGGGTCCTACGAGCAGTACTTC.

This clonotype was counted only a few times. The rearrangement joins TRBV4-1 to TRBJ1-1; 7 bases map to TRBD1. Germline trimming cut 4 bases from V and 4 bases from J; bases unmatched to any gene: 9. CDR3 size: 15 residues. CDR1 MGHRA and CDR2 YSYEKL come from the germline V gene. The CDR3, as DNA: TGCGCCAGCAGCCCCCGGGACAGTGGGCCCACTGAAGCTTTCTTT. This gives the protein CASSPRDSGPTEAFF.